These 27 T cell receptor beta chains originate from one sample sequenced in a study of Ad26.COV2.S vaccination and SARS-CoV-2 variants (dated by TCRdb to the early 2020s). The treatment or condition label for this specimen denotes: around 19 received Ad26.COV2.S at low or high dose, single or two shots; about 5 received placebo; per-sample allocation not given. For vaccine and placebo recipients, repertoires were sequenced using samples collected on day 63 after the first injection. The receptor library was made with the immunoSEQ multiplex PCR assay. TCRdb holds this immuneACCESS table with in-frame rearrangements only. Some clones are missing; in checked studies, unresolved V genes explain under half, and the rest has no known cause. The sample profile shows 300,000 to 350,000 clones; about 85% of them were found once. 2% to 2.5% of the sample is in the top ten clones. Sequenced here: peripheral blood, sampled in a trial of Ad26.COV2.S vaccine versus placebo. The receptors originated from a person between 18 and 65 years old who received the Ad26.COV2.S COVID-19 vaccine or a placebo.

With respect to this clone: Other DNA sequences in this specimen translate into the identical CDR3. J is TRBJ2-2 and V is TRBV5-1; a weak D match, TRBD2 (6 bases). V dropped 1 base and J dropped 0 bases, with 10 bases sitting between them. There are 16 residues in the CDR3. Germline-derived CDR1 and CDR2 are SGHRS and YFSETQ. CDR3 loop: CASSLYGGANTGELFF. CDR3 bases: TGCGCCAGCAGCTTGTATGGAGGGGCGAACACCGGGGAGCTGTTTTTT.

J is TRBJ1-5 and V is TRBV15; TRBD1 aligns across 7 bases. After removal of 4 bases from V and 2 bases from J, the junction contained 5 bases not matched to a gene. This CDR3 spans 15 amino acids. CDR1 is LNHNV, CDR2 YYDKDF, per germline (reference sequence). The CDR3 DNA reads as TGTGCCACCAGCACCACAGGGGTGGGCAATCAGCCCCAGCATTTT. Amino acids: CATSTTGVGNQPQHF.

This clone turned up a few times. The chain is built from TRBV7-8 and TRBJ2-3; D is perhaps TRBD1 or TRBD2 (5 bases each). Trimming shortened V by 4 bases and J by 1 base, and 18 bases separated the two germline ends. The CDR3 sequence is 17 residues long. Germline V gene sequence: CDR1 SGHVS, CDR2 FQNEAQ. The CDR3 DNA follows: TGTGCCAGCAGCTGGGTCGGGGATGTAGGGGGCACAGATACGCAGTATTTT. Translated: CASSWVGDVGGTDTQYF.

V usage is TRBV7-9 and J usage is TRBJ1-5; D gene ambiguous. CDR3 size: 13 residues. Germline V lookup: CDR1 SEHNR, CDR2 FQNEAQ (reference sequence). Trimming pared 10 bases from V and 1 base from J, leaving 11 bases between. The CDR3 DNA sequence: TGTGCCACCCAAAGAGGGAGCAATCAGCCCCAGCATTTT. It codes for CATQRGSNQPQHF.

This clone has only one observation. The chain carries TRBV4-2 and TRBJ1-4; no definite D call. V lost 0 bases to trimming and J lost 5 bases, with 7 bases between them. Germline V gene sequence: CDR1 LGHNA, CDR2 YNFKEQ. This CDR3 is 14 amino acids long. The CDR3 loop is CASSQDYFNEKLFF. The CDR3 DNA sequence: TGTGCCAGCAGCCAAGACTACTTCAATGAAAAACTGTTTTTT.

This clone was seen once. This sequence joins TRBV25-1 and TRBJ1-2, with 9 bases aligning to TRBD1. CDR1 and CDR2 (germline): MGHDK, SYGVNS. The CDR3 loop spans 14 amino acids. V lost 4 bases and J lost 8; bases outside the gene matches: 8. CDR3 in DNA: TGTGCCAGCAGTGCTACAGGGGGCGTCAGGGGCTACACCTTC. It specifies CASSATGGVRGYTF.

This chain connects TRBV29-1 to TRBJ1-1; the D gene is possibly TRBD1 (6 bases). Looked up from germline, CDR1 is SQVTM and CDR2 is ANQGSEA. Trimming pared 3 bases from V and 4 bases from J, leaving 15 bases between. The CDR3 runs 14 residues. The CDR3 nucleotides read TGCAGCGTTGATTCTTCAGGGGTAGGCACTGAAGCTTTCTTT. It translates to CSVDSSGVGTEAFF.

The gene calls are TRBV15 and TRBJ1-5, with 8 nucleotides matching TRBD1. Germline CDR1 is LNHNV and CDR2 is YYDKDF (reference sequence). This CDR3 has 14 residues. The trim removed 4 bases at V and 7 bases at J, leaving 6 bases unmatched. For the CDR3, the DNA is TGTGCCACCAGCAACGACAGGGGATGGCAGCCCCAGCATTTT. Protein sequence: CATSNDRGWQPQHF.

This clone was seen a single time. CDR3 sequence reads: CASSGDRGRGYTF. Written as DNA, the CDR3 is TGTGCCAGCAGCGGGGACAGGGGGAGAGGCTACACCTTC. The rearrangement uses TRBV9 and TRBJ1-2; 11 nucleotides agree with TRBD1. Germline V gives CDR1 SGDLS, CDR2 YYNGEE. The junction had 3 bases not matched to a gene; V was cut back by 3 bases and J by 8 bases. The CDR3 contains 13 residues.

The rearrangement links TRBV2 to TRBJ1-4; TRBD1 aligns across 7 bases. This CDR3 spans 15 amino acids. CDR1 and CDR2 from the germline V gene are SNHLY and FYNNEI. Trimming removed 7 bases from V and 4 bases from J; junction bases left unmatched: 9. The CDR3 loop reads CASTSQGVNNEKLFF. The DNA of the CDR3 is TGTGCCAGCACCTCCCAGGGGGTAAATAATGAAAAACTGTTTTTT.

V and J are TRBV6-5 and TRBJ2-1; 9 nucleotides match TRBD2. The CDR3 has 15 residues. Germline-derived CDR1 and CDR2 are MNHEY and SVGAGI. V dropped 6 bases and J dropped 6; count of bases not matched to a gene: 9. The CDR3 bases are TGTGCCAGCAGCCGACTTAGCGGGGGTTCCAATGAGCAGTTCTTC. The encoded protein is CASSRLSGGSNEQFF.

This clone occurred a few times. The chain couples TRBV7-2 to TRBJ1-2; TRBD1 matches 7 bases. The V gene's germline CDR1 is SGHTA and CDR2 FQGNSA. The junction had 11 bases not matched to a gene; V was cut back by 1 base and J by 6 bases. The CDR3 contains 16 residues. The CDR3 reads CASSLEGTASSDGYTF. The CDR3 DNA is TGTGCCAGCAGCTTAGAAGGGACAGCCTCGTCGGATGGCTACACCTTC.

The chain's CDR3 is CASSAHRERSSYEQYF. CDR3 nucleotide sequence: TGTGCCAGTAGTGCACACAGGGAAAGAAGCTCCTACGAGCAGTACTTC. J is TRBJ2-7 and V is TRBV19, with D tentatively TRBD1 (6 bases). Trimming removed 5 bases at V and 0 bases at J, with 17 bases between. The CDR3 runs 16 residues. Germline CDR1 is LNHDA and CDR2 is SQIVND (reference sequence).

This clone was observed a few times. The rearrangement links TRBV25-1 to TRBJ1-2; no clear D gene. Germline-derived CDR1 and CDR2 are MGHDK and SYGVNS. The CDR3 covers 11 residues. V was cut by 5 bases and J by 2 bases, with 3 bases left in between. The CDR3 bases are TGTGCCAGCAGTAAAAACTATGGCTACACCTTC. The encoded protein is CASSKNYGYTF.

A remark on this clone: Other DNA sequences in this sample translate to the same CDR3. The chain is built from TRBV24-1 and TRBJ1-5; D unresolved. Between the trimmed V and J ends, which lost 3 bases and 1 base, there was a span of 0 bases. Germline CDR1 KGHDR, CDR2 SFDVKD. CDR3 length: 12 residues. For the CDR3, the DNA is TGTGCCACCAGTGATAGCAATCAGCCCCAGCATTTT. Its translation is CATSDSNQPQHF.

The chain recombines TRBV28 with TRBJ1-1, with D unclear. CDR1 and CDR2 (germline): MDHEN, SYDVKM. This CDR3 comprises 14 residues. Trimming took 8 bases from V and 0 from J, leaving 13 bases between them. CDR3 DNA: TGTGCCAGCGTCGGTTGGGAATTGAACACTGAAGCTTTCTTT. It is translated as CASVGWELNTEAFF.

The V and J genes are TRBV19 and TRBJ1-1; D not certain. The V gene lost 3 bases and the J gene lost 4 bases, with 9 bases spanning the gap. CDR1 is LNHDA and CDR2 is SQIVND in the germline V gene (reference sequence). This CDR3 has 13 residues. The chain's CDR3 is CASSIQARTEAFF. The CDR3, as DNA: TGTGCCAGTAGTATTCAGGCCCGCACTGAAGCTTTCTTT.

The rearrangement uses TRBV15 and TRBJ2-7, with D possibly matching TRBD1 (6 bases). This CDR3 comprises 14 residues. From germline, CDR1 is LNHNV and CDR2 YYDKDF (reference sequence). V lost 2 bases, J lost 5 bases, and 13 bases lay in between. The CDR3 protein is CATSRLTGPHEQYF. As DNA, the CDR3 is TGTGCCACCAGCAGACTTACAGGGCCCCACGAGCAGTACTTC.

This chain uses TRBV5-6 with TRBJ1-4; the D is unclear. CDR1 and CDR2 from the germline V gene are SGHDT and YYEEEE. Between the trimmed V and J ends, which lost 0 bases and 8 bases, there was a span of 14 bases. The CDR3 has 15 amino acids. The CDR3 nucleotides read TGTGCCAGCAGCTTGGTGTCAGCGATAGAAGAAAAACTGTTTTTT. Its translation: CASSLVSAIEEKLFF.

The J gene is TRBJ2-5, the V gene TRBV18; D perhaps matches TRBD1 (6 bases). The CDR3 is 13 amino acids. In germline, CDR1 is KGHSH, CDR2 LQKENI. With 6 bases removed from V and 2 bases from J, the gap between germline ends came to 10 bases. In DNA form, the CDR3 reads TGTGCCAGCTCCAGGGGTCAGCAAGAGACCCAGTACTTC. Translating gives CASSRGQQETQYF. The whole variable domain, filled in from reference TRBV18 and TRBJ2-5, reads NAGVMQNPRHLVRRRGQEARLRCSPMKGHSHVYWYRQLPEEGLKFMVYLQKENIIDESGMPKERFSAEFPKEGPSILRIQQVVRGDSAAYFCASSRGQQETQYFGPGTRLLVL.

The genes are TRBV5-1 and TRBJ2-2; a weak D match, TRBD1 (6 bases). The CDR3 spans 14 residues. Trimming stripped 4 bases from V and 7 bases from J, with 14 bases between. Germline CDR1 SGHRS, CDR2 YFSETQ. CDR3 nucleotide sequence: TGCGCCAGCAGCGTAGGACAGCCCAGCGGGGAGCTGTTTTTT. Translation gives CASSVGQPSGELFF. The whole variable domain, remainder taken from reference TRBV5-1 and TRBJ2-2, is KAGVTQTPRYLIKTRGQQVTLSCSPISGHRSVSWYQQTPGQGLQFLFEYFSETQRNKGNFPGRFSGRQFSNSRSEMNVSTLELGDSALYLCASSVGQPSGELFFGEGSRLTVL.

The V call is TRBV6-1, the J call TRBJ1-1, with 8 bases that match TRBD1. With 3 bases clipped from V and 8 bases from J, the junction kept 8 bases outside the gene matches. The CDR3 consists of 14 residues. The V gene's germline CDR1 is MNHNS and CDR2 SASEGT. CDR3: CASSDQTGAREAFF. The CDR3 DNA reads as TGTGCCAGCAGTGATCAGACAGGGGCACGGGAAGCTTTCTTT.

The chain combines TRBV12-2 with TRBJ1-1. TRBV12-2 is shown as a pseudogene. The CDR3 has 10 amino acids. The CDR3, as DNA: TGTGCAAGTCGGGACACTGAAGCTTTCTTT. It translates to CASRDTEAFF.

This sequence joins TRBV2 and TRBJ1-6; tentatively, D is TRBD1 (5 bases). In germline, CDR1 is SNHLY, CDR2 FYNNEI. V shed 2 bases and J shed 10 bases, with 12 bases lying between them. The length of the CDR3 is 14 residues. CDR3 region: CASSELQGESPLHF. CDR3 coding DNA: TGTGCCAGCAGTGAACTCCAGGGAGAATCACCCCTCCACTTT. Full variable domain (missing parts from reference TRBV2 and TRBJ1-6): EPEVTQTPSHQVTQMGQEVILRCVPISNHLYFYWYRQILGQKVEFLVSFYNNEISEKSEIFDDQFSVERPDGSNFTLKIRSTKLEDSAMYFCASSELQGESPLHFGNGTRLTVT.

The chain couples TRBV5-1 to TRBJ2-3, with 9 positions matching TRBD2. V dropped 0 bases and J dropped 4; count of bases not matched to a gene: 3. Germline values: CDR1 SGHRS, CDR2 YFSETQ. The CDR3 is 15 residues long. The CDR3 nucleotides are TGCGCCAGCAGCTTGGATAGCGGGGGCCCAGATACGCAGTATTTT. Translated, it gives CASSLDSGGPDTQYF.

This clone is a singleton in its sample. This sequence joins TRBV5-1 and TRBJ2-2, with D possibly matching TRBD2 (5 bases). V lost 4 bases to trimming and J lost 4 bases, with 20 bases between them. In germline, CDR1 is SGHRS, CDR2 YFSETQ. The CDR3 loop spans 17 amino acids. The CDR3 nucleotides read TGCGCCAGCAGCCCCGGAGCGGCGGCGGTGGGCACCGGGGAGCTGTTTTTT. Translated, it gives CASSPGAAAVGTGELFF.

This rearrangement joins TRBV7-2 to TRBJ2-1; D not resolved. This CDR3 spans 17 amino acids. CDR1 SGHTA and CDR2 FQGNSA come from the germline V gene. Trimming removed 2 bases at V and 0 bases at J, with 14 bases between. CDR3 sequence: CASSLSIITSSYNEQFF. For the CDR3, the DNA is TGTGCCAGCAGCTTATCTATAATAACGAGCTCCTACAATGAGCAGTTCTTC.